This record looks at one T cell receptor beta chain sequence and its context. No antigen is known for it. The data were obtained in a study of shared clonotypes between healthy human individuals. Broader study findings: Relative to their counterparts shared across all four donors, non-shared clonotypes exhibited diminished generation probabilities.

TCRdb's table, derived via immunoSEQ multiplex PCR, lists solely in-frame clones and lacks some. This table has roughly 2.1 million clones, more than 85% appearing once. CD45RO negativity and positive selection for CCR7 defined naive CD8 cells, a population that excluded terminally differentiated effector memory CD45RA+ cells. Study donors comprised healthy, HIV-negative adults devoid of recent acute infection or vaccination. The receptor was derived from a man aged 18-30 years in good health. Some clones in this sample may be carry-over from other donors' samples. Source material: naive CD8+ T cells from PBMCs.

The CDR3 spells CASSIPLRVFQKGYGYTF. The CDR3 DNA reads TGTGCCAGTAGTATCCCATTACGAGTTTTCCAGAAGGGTTATGGCTACACCTTC. The chain joins TRBV19 to TRBJ1-2; D is unresolved. The germline CDR1 and CDR2 sequences are LNHDA and SQIVND (reference sequence). V shed 3 bases and J shed 5 bases, with 25 bases lying between them. The CDR3 runs 18 residues.